This TCR beta chain was sequenced for a study of T cell responses to AZD1222 COVID-19 vaccine. Remarks on this clone: Its antigen remains unknown.

Study-wide results and limits: When two AZD1222 doses had been given, Spike-specific TCR breadth and depth rose. Seropositive at baseline were only a handful of AZD1222 recipients. Nearly half of unique spike-specific TCRs reportedly avoided B.1.351 and B.1.1.7 mutated regions.

The germline CDR1 and CDR2 sequences are SNHLY and FYNNEI. The CDR3 covers 14 residues. Trimming cost V 4 bases and J 4 bases, with 11 bases left between them. TCRdb's table, derived via immunoSEQ multiplex PCR, lists solely in-frame clones and lacks some. In the table there are around 250,000 clones, 85% to 95% of which are singletons. Sequencing was performed on peripheral blood, taken on day 0 of AZD1222 vaccination. This TCR was sampled from an adult in good health. The J gene is TRBJ1-3, the V gene TRBV2, with D maybe TRBD1 (5 bases). In DNA, the CDR3 is TGTGCCAGCAGTGGCAGGGTGTTCGGAAACACCATATATTTT. Translation gives CASSGRVFGNTIYF.